This TCR beta chain was observed in a study of T cell responses to AZD1222 COVID-19 vaccine. General study findings and limits: Repertoire sampling occurred only after the peak T cell response. Possibly, clonal diversity was underestimated; donors were largely white British and included more females.

Data came from immunoSEQ multiplex PCR; TCRdb stores just in-frame clones and leaves some out. In the table there are roughly 200,000 clones, about nine tenths of which are singletons. Looked up from germline, CDR1 is SQVTM and CDR2 is ANQGSEA. The V and J ends lost 7 bases and 1 base respectively, with 7 bases between them. This CDR3 contains 11 residues. Turning to this clone: What it binds is not known.

The sequence came from an adult who received the AZD1222 COVID-19 vaccine. The chain uses TRBV29-1 and TRBJ1-1; the D is unclear. Specimen: peripheral blood, collected 28 days after the second AZD1222 dose. The CDR3 is CSGRGNTEAFF. For the CDR3, the DNA is TGCAGCGGTCGAGGGAACACTGAAGCTTTCTTT.